These T cell receptor beta chains were read from a single sample in a study of shared clonotypes between healthy human individuals. Sequencing was performed with immunoSEQ multiplex PCR; in TCRdb, only in-frame clones are kept and a portion is missing. The top ten hold approximately 0.4% of the sample, which has millions of clones, approximately 93% seen once. Sequencing was done on a sample of naive CD4+ T cells from PBMCs. All receptors come from a man younger than 35 in good health. Some clones in this sample may be carry-over from other donors' samples. CDR3s include the opening cysteine and the closing phenylalanine or tryptophan. A D gene is named only where the DNA matches it firmly. Clone size, where shown, is once, few, many, or a class for clones that have expanded.

>.|TRBV27|.|13|TRBJ2-3
TGTGCCAGCACCAAGATTGGCACAGATACGCAGTATTTT
CASTKIGTDTQYF
>.|TRBV6-5|once|14|TRBJ2-1
TGTGCCAGCAGTTACCTGCACAGTCGCAATGAGCAGTTCTTC
CASSYLHSRNEQFF
>.|TRBV5-4|.|13|TRBJ2-1
TGTGCCAGCAGCTTGGGAGACACCCGGGAGCAGTTCTTC
CASSLGDTREQFF
>.|TRBV9|.|15|TRBJ2-1
TGTGCCAGCAGCTCCGGGACGAACTCCTACAATGAGCAGTTCTTC
CASSSGTNSYNEQFF
>.|TRBV7-8|.|15|TRBJ2-5
TGTGCCAGCAGCTTAGAGGGCGTGGTTCGGGAGACCCAGTACTTC
CASSLEGVVRETQYF
>.|TRBV4-1|.|14|TRBJ2-7
TGCGCCAGCAGCCAAGGAGGCAGTTACGACGAGCAGTACTTC
CASSQGGSYDEQYF
>TRBD1|TRBV4-1|.|15|TRBJ1-6
TGCGCCAGCAGCCAAGCAGGGGGCGCTGGGTCACCCCTCCACTTT
CASSQAGGAGSPLHF
>TRBD2|TRBV7-2|.|15|TRBJ2-7
TGTGCCAGCAGCCTGGGACTAGCATTCTCCTACGAGCAGTACTTC
CASSLGLAFSYEQYF
>.|TRBV28|.|13|TRBJ2-1
TGTGCCAGCAGTTTTAATACCCCCAATGAGCAGTTCTTC
CASSFNTPNEQFF
>.|TRBV5-4|.|14|TRBJ1-1
TGTGCCAGCAGCTTGTACCCGGAGAACACTGAAGCTTTCTTT
CASSLYPENTEAFF
>TRBD2|TRBV7-2|.|18|TRBJ2-7
TGTGCCAGCAGCCGTGTCGGGACTAGCGGGAGCGCAGCCTACGAGCAGTACTTC
CASSRVGTSGSAAYEQYF
>.|TRBV6-6|.|14|TRBJ2-7
TGTGCCAGCAGTTACAGCCGGGACACCTACGAGCAGTACTTC
CASSYSRDTYEQYF
>.|TRBV27|.|18|TRBJ2-3
TGTGCCAGCAGTTTATACCCCCCTGGGGACGACAGCACAGATACGCAGTATTTT
CASSLYPPGDDSTDTQYF
>TRBD1|TRBV9|.|15|TRBJ2-1
TGTGCCAGCAGCGTAGTGGACAGGCCCTACAATGAGCAGTTCTTC
CASSVVDRPYNEQFF
>.|TRBV19|.|15|TRBJ1-5
TGTGCCAGTAGTATACGAGGGAATAGCAATCAGCCCCAGCATTTT
CASSIRGNSNQPQHF
>.|TRBV6-1|.|13|TRBJ2-7
TGTGCCAGCAGTGAAGCGATCGGAGGGGAGCAGTACTTC
CASSEAIGGEQYF
>.|TRBV10-3|.|16|TRBJ1-5
TGTGCCATCAGTGAGATGGGGTTTCAGAGCAATCAGCCCCAGCATTTT
CAISEMGFQSNQPQHF
>.|TRBV7-2|.|13|TRBJ1-5
TGTGCCAGCAGCTCCGCCGGGGATCAGCCCCAGCATTTT
CASSSAGDQPQHF
>.|TRBV28|.|15|TRBJ1-1
TGTGCCAGCAGCCGCGGTGGGGGAATGAACACTGAAGCTTTCTTT
CASSRGGGMNTEAFF
>.|TRBV2|once|14|TRBJ2-3
TGTGCCAGCAGTGGCCCCTCAGGCACAGATACGCAGTATTTT
CASSGPSGTDTQYF
>.|TRBV5-1|.|13|TRBJ1-1
TGCGCCAGCAGCCGGGCCCCCGAGACTGAAGCTTTCTTT
CASSRAPETEAFF
>.|TRBV6-4|.|13|TRBJ1-1
TGTGCCAGCAGGGCCCAGGGGAACACTGAAGCTTTCTTT
CASRAQGNTEAFF
>TRBD2|TRBV6-1|.|14|TRBJ2-7
TGTGCCAGCAGCGCCGGGACTAGCGTTTTCGAGCAGTACTTC
CASSAGTSVFEQYF
>.|TRBV5-1|once|13|TRBJ2-1
TGCGCCAGCAGCTTCCGAGGGAACAATGAGCAGTTCTTC
CASSFRGNNEQFF
>.|TRBV5-6|.|12|TRBJ2-7
TGTGCCAGCAGCTTTTACGGCTACGAGCAGTACTTC
CASSFYGYEQYF
>.|TRBV6-4|once|15|TRBJ2-1
TGTGCCAGCAGTGACTCGGTATTCAGGGAGAATGAGCAGTTCTTC
CASSDSVFRENEQFF
>.|TRBV7-3|.|20|TRBJ2-1
TGTGCCAGCAGCTTGCAACTTGGCGGAGTAGGCCCTAGCTCCTACAATGAGCAGTTCTTC
CASSLQLGGVGPSSYNEQFF
>TRBD1|TRBV5-1|.|14|TRBJ2-7
TGCGCCAGCTCCTCGGGACAGGGGGCCAACGAGCAGTACTTC
CASSSGQGANEQYF
>.|TRBV2|.|13|TRBJ2-1
TGTGCCAGTTGCACTAGCAGGAACAATGAGCAGTTCTTC
CASCTSRNNEQFF
>.|TRBV7-3|.|15|TRBJ2-2
TGTGCCAGCAGCTCTGCGGAGAGGGGGACCGGGGAGCTGTTTTTT
CASSSAERGTGELFF
>.|TRBV28|.|14|TRBJ1-3
TGTGCCAGCAGTTACCCAGGGGCTGGAAACACCATATATTTT
CASSYPGAGNTIYF
>.|TRBV5-4|.|13|TRBJ1-1
TGTGCCAGCAGTCGCGGGGACCACACTGAAGCTTTCTTT
CASSRGDHTEAFF
>.|TRBV7-3|.|16|TRBJ2-3
TGTGCCAGCAGTCCTGCTAGCACCCATAGCACAGATACGCAGTATTTT
CASSPASTHSTDTQYF
>.|TRBV7-2|.|14|TRBJ1-4
TGTGCCAGCAGCTTGGATATGCGTGGTGAAAAACTGTTTTTT
CASSLDMRGEKLFF
>.|TRBV23-1|.|16|TRBJ1-5
TGCGCCAGCAGGGGAGGGACAACGGGGAGCAATCAGCCCCAGCATTTT
CASRGGTTGSNQPQHF
>.|TRBV5-1|.|13|TRBJ2-3
TGCGCCAGTGCGAGGGACGGCACAGATACGCAGTATTTT
CASARDGTDTQYF
>TRBD1|TRBV6-1|once|19|TRBJ1-1
TGTGCCAGCAGTGAAATCTGGTCGGGACAGGGAAATTCGGCCACTGAAGCTTTCTTT
CASSEIWSGQGNSATEAFF
>.|TRBV11-2|.|15|TRBJ2-1
TGTGCCAGCAGCCCTCTCGAGGATTCCTACAATGAGCAGTTCTTC
CASSPLEDSYNEQFF
>.|TRBV28|.|15|TRBJ2-1
TGTGCCAGCAGTTTTGCCCAGATCTCCTACAATGAGCAGTTCTTC
CASSFAQISYNEQFF
>TRBD1|TRBV11-3|.|14|TRBJ2-3
TGTGCCAGCAGCTTCCAGGGGGCGGGAGATACGCAGTATTTT
CASSFQGAGDTQYF
>TRBD1|TRBV28|.|12|TRBJ1-1
TGTGCCAGCAGTGCGACAGGGAGTGAGGCTTTCTTT
CASSATGSEAFF
>.|TRBV5-4|.|16|TRBJ1-4
TGTGCCAGCAGCTTGAGACCCGTTGCAACTAATGAAAAACTGTTTTTT
CASSLRPVATNEKLFF
>.|TRBV9|.|16|TRBJ2-7
TGTGCCAGCAGCCGTGGCGGGGGACAGGACTACTACGAGCAGTACTTC
CASSRGGGQDYYEQYF
>.|TRBV9|.|15|TRBJ2-7
TGTGCCAGCAGCGTAGAACCCCTGGGGTCCTACGAGCAGTACTTC
CASSVEPLGSYEQYF
>.|TRBV11-2|.|14|TRBJ1-6
TGTGCCAGCAGCCCGGAGAGGGGGAGGTCACCCCTCCACTTT
CASSPERGRSPLHF
>.|TRBV30|.|12|TRBJ1-5
TGTGCCTGGAGTCAGTTAGGACAGCCCCAGCATTTT
CAWSQLGQPQHF
>TRBD2|TRBV5-1|.|16|TRBJ2-5
TGCGCCAGCAGCTCATGGGGGGGAGCAGTCGGAGAGACCCAGTACTTC
CASSSWGGAVGETQYF
>.|TRBV18|.|16|TRBJ2-3
TGTGCCAGCTCACCACCGCGACGGACCCAGGCAGATACGCAGTATTTT
CASSPPRRTQADTQYF
>TRBD1|TRBV7-2|once|16|TRBJ2-1
TGTGCCAGCAGCTTGTCCCGGGACAGGGGGCTTAATGAGCAGTTCTTC
CASSLSRDRGLNEQFF
>.|TRBV28|.|15|TRBJ2-1
TGTGCCAGCAGTTTCCCGGGACTGCCGCGCAATGAGCAGTTCTTC
CASSFPGLPRNEQFF
>TRBD2|TRBV9|.|16|TRBJ2-5
TGTGCCAGCAGCGTAGGGGTTGCGGGAGGCCAAGAGACCCAGTACTTC
CASSVGVAGGQETQYF
>.|TRBV19|.|11|TRBJ2-7
TGTGCCAGTAGTACATTCCACGAGCAGTACTTC
CASSTFHEQYF
>TRBD2|TRBV12-5|.|16|TRBJ2-7
TGTGCTAGTGGCTGGGGACTAGCGGGAGGATCAGACGAGCAGTACTTC
CASGWGLAGGSDEQYF
>TRBD2|TRBV6-1|.|16|TRBJ2-7
TGTGCCAGCAGTGAAATCAAGGCTAGCGGGATAGACGAGCAGTACTTC
CASSEIKASGIDEQYF
>.|TRBV18|.|17|TRBJ1-5
TGTGCCAGCTCACTGACTCGGGGACCTCAGAAGCTACAGCCCCAGCATTTT
CASSLTRGPQKLQPQHF
>.|TRBV11-2|.|16|TRBJ1-2
TGTGCCAGCAGCTTAGATCCCCAGAGCTCCTACTATGGCTACACCTTC
CASSLDPQSSYYGYTF
>TRBD2|TRBV4-3|.|21|TRBJ2-3
TGCGCCAGCAGCCAAGAGACGCGACTAGCGGGAGGGCCAGGGGGCACAGATACGCAGTATTTT
CASSQETRLAGGPGGTDTQYF
>.|TRBV5-1|.|12|TRBJ2-5
TGCGCCAGCAGCTTGAAAGGGGAGACCCAGTACTTC
CASSLKGETQYF
>TRBD1|TRBV19|.|16|TRBJ1-5
TGTGCCAGTAGCCAATCGCCGGGACAGGGGATTCAGCCCCAGCATTTT
CASSQSPGQGIQPQHF
>.|TRBV6-6|.|11|TRBJ2-7
TGTGCCAGCAGCCACAGCTACGAGCAGTACTTC
CASSHSYEQYF